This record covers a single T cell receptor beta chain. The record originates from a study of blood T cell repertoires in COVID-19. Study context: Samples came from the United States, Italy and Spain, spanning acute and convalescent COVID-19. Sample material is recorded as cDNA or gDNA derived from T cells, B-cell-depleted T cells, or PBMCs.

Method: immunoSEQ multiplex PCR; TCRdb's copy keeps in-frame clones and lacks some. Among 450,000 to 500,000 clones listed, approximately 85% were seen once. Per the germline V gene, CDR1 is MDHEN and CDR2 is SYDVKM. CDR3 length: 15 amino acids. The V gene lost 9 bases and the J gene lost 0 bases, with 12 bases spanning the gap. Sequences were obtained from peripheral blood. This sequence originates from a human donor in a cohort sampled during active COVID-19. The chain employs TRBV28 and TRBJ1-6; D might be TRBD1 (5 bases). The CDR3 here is CASIDSSSYNSPLHF. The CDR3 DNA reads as TGTGCCAGTATTGACAGTAGCTCCTATAATTCACCCCTCCACTTT.